The source of this T cell receptor (beta chain) is a study of T-cell memory formation after mild COVID-19. Deletions cut 4 bases from V and 4 bases from J, with 11 bases between. CDR3 length equals 14 residues. Looked up from germline, CDR1 is SGDLS and CDR2 is YYNGEE. This clonotype showed up just a few times. MiXCR was run by TCRdb on the 5' RACE reads, yielding one entry per CDR3 protein. Of 540,000 or so distinct CDR3 sequences listed, approximately 20% are singletons. The sequencing sample was made of PBMCs or a T cell subset sorted from them (not recorded which). This receptor was taken from an adult woman who had mild COVID-19 (a few samples of this study predate the infection). Cell type and time point are not known. J is TRBJ2-2 and V is TRBV9, with unresolved D. CDR3 residues: CASSPPLITGELFF. The DNA of the CDR3 is TGTGCCAGCAGCCCGCCCCTCATCACCGGGGAGCTGTTTTTT.